Included here is one TCR beta chain sequence, with context. This sample is part of a study of T cell responses to AZD1222 COVID-19 vaccine. Some clones are missing from TCRdb's copy, which holds only in-frame ones; the method was immunoSEQ multiplex PCR. The repertoire consists of 95,000 to 150,000 clones, with 87% occurring once and the leading ten covering 1.2%. The CDR3 covers 14 residues. V was pared by 2 bases and J by 5 bases, with 0 bases of the junction left unmatched. The V gene's germline CDR1 is SGHKS and CDR2 YYEKEE (reference sequence). This receptor was taken from an adult in good health. Here the sequenced sample was peripheral blood, taken on day 0 of AZD1222 vaccination. The rearrangement uses TRBV5-5 and TRBJ2-3, with 12 bases identical to TRBD2. The CDR3 sequence: CASSLLAGGDTQYF. The CDR3 nucleotides are TGTGCCAGCAGCTTACTAGCGGGGGGAGATACGCAGTATTTT.